The 10 T cell receptor beta chains below all came from one sample that was sequenced in a study of regulatory T cells in long-lasting Graves disease. Researchers made TCR beta libraries by using iRepertoire HTBI primers and running Arm-PCR on CDR3 regions. TCRdb re-called the multiplex PCR reads through MiXCR, storing one row per CDR3 protein. The data show about half a million distinct CDR3 sequences, with 22% seen just once and over 10% held by the top ten. As for time point: persistent/refractory GD, antithyroid drugs over 5 years with positive TRAb. Extracted RNA from PBMCs served as the source of the TCR library. The specimen comprised peripheral blood mononuclear cells (PBMCs), sampled when the disease was refractory, from a patient treated with antithyroid drugs. These receptors came from a female donor with Graves disease.

The chain links TRBV10-3 to TRBJ2-7, with TRBD1 matching over 10 bases. CDR3 length: 15 amino acids. The germline V gene encodes CDR1 ENHRY and CDR2 SYGVKD. Germline trimming cut 6 bases from V and 4 bases from J; bases unmatched to any gene: 9. CDR3 sequence reads: CAISPGTGDWYEQYF. CDR3 DNA: TGTGCCATCAGCCCCGGGACAGGGGATTGGTACGAGCAGTACTTC.

This clonotype came up a few times. The gene calls are TRBV28 and TRBJ2-7; 10 bases line up with TRBD2. The CDR3 covers 14 residues. CDR1 is MDHEN and CDR2 is SYDVKM in the germline V gene. The trim removed 6 bases at V and 6 bases at J, leaving 8 bases unmatched. In nucleotides, the CDR3 is TGTGCCAGCAGCGCTAGCGGGGGACCGGGCGAGCAGTACTTC. Translation gives CASSASGGPGEQYF.

This sequence joins TRBV6-1 and TRBJ1-5, with a weak D call TRBD1 (6 bases). V lost 5 bases, J lost 0 bases, and 11 bases lay in between. CDR1 and CDR2 (germline): MNHNS, SASEGT. The CDR3 runs to 15 residues. CDR3 sequence (DNA): TGTGCCAGCAGTCTACGGACAGATAGCAATCAGCCCCAGCATTTT. Translating it yields CASSLRTDSNQPQHF.

This clonotype has a count of ten or more. The chain has TRBV28 and TRBJ1-4; TRBD1 matches at 7 bases. The germline gives CDR1 MDHEN, CDR2 SYDVKM. V was pared by 7 bases and J by 6 bases, with 5 bases of the junction left unmatched. The CDR3 contains 13 residues. CDR3 amino acids: CASMVQGDEKLFF. In nucleotides, the CDR3 is TGTGCCAGCATGGTCCAGGGGGATGAAAAACTGTTTTTT. The complete variable domain, with remaining parts taken from reference TRBV28 and TRBJ1-4, reads DVKVTQSSRYLVKRTGEKVFLECVQDMDHENMFWYRQDPGLGLRLIYFSYDVKMKEKGDIPEGYSVSREKKERFSLILESASTNQTSMYLCASMVQGDEKLFFGSGTQLSVL.

This clonotype was seen repeatedly, ten times or more. This chain connects TRBV15 to TRBJ1-4; 11 positions match TRBD1. The CDR3 loop spans 19 amino acids. The V gene's germline CDR1 is LNHNV and CDR2 YYDKDF (reference sequence). V trimming: 1 base; J trimming: 0 bases; junction bases outside the gene matches: 7. CDR3 amino acids: CATSRVRDRGTSTNEKLFF. In nucleotides, the CDR3 is TGTGCCACCAGCAGAGTAAGGGACAGGGGGACCTCAACTAATGAAAAACTGTTTTTT.

The chain employs TRBV15 and TRBJ2-2; D possibly corresponds to TRBD1 (5 bases). There are 18 residues in the CDR3. In germline, CDR1 is LNHNV, CDR2 YYDKDF (reference sequence). Trimming removed 1 base at V and 0 bases at J, with 15 bases between. CDR3 in DNA: TGTGCCACCAGCAGAGGGGTGGGGCAGGGCCCGAACACCGGGGAGCTGTTTTTT. Its translation: CATSRGVGQGPNTGELFF.

The chain combines TRBV5-6 with TRBJ1-2; no firm D call. Germline CDR1 and CDR2: SGHDT and YYEEEE. The V end was cut by 6 bases, the J end by 0 bases, with 15 bases between. The CDR3 totals 15 residues. This CDR3 reads CASTPIQSPNYGYTF. CDR3 nucleotide sequence: TGTGCCAGCACCCCAATTCAGAGCCCTAACTATGGCTACACCTTC.

Of note for this clonotype: Possible read error: a much larger clone is one base away. This rearrangement joins TRBV30 to TRBJ2-5; perhaps TRBD2 as D (5 bases). The CDR3 length is 15 residues. Germline CDR1 reads GTSNPN; CDR2 reads SVGIG (reference sequence). DNA for the CDR3: TGTGCCTGGAGTGCCCGGGTAGGAGGAGGAGAGACCCAGCACTTC. It yields the protein CAWSARVGGGETQHF.

This clonotype occurred many times. The rearrangement links TRBV28 to TRBJ1-2, with TRBD1 matching over 7 bases. Unmatched junction bases numbered 7, after V lost 8 bases and J lost 4 bases. The CDR3 is made up of 13 amino acids. CDR1 and CDR2 (germline): MDHEN, SYDVKM. The CDR3 nucleotides read TGTGCCAGCCTAAGGGACAGCAGCTATGGCTACACCTTC. Residues: CASLRDSSYGYTF.

The table lists this clonotype with many counts. This chain links TRBV7-8 with TRBJ2-7; D tentatively reads TRBD1 or TRBD2 (5 bases each). CDR3 length equals 15 residues. V dropped 1 base and J dropped 4 bases, with 14 bases sitting between them. The germline V gene encodes CDR1 SGHVS and CDR2 FQNEAQ. The CDR3: CASSLEGGWGYEQYF. Written as DNA, the CDR3 is TGTGCCAGCAGCTTAGAGGGCGGCTGGGGGTACGAGCAGTACTTC.